This is a list of T cell receptor beta chains from one sample in a study of cytomegalovirus exposure and HLA in healthy donors. Profiling relied on immunoSEQ multiplex PCR, and the TCRdb table lists in-frame clones only, not all of them. The sample holds some 150,000 clones, 73% seen once. The specimen sequenced was PBMCs. The receptors derive from a human donor in good health. The CDR3 runs from the conserved cysteine through the conserved F or W. D genes are given only for firm matches. Some rows have no size entry. The others give once, few or many, or a class for an expanded clone.

-	-	TRBV10-3	TRBJ2-5	TGTGCCATCAAGAGGGCCAGAGAGTACCAAGAGACCCAGTACTTC	CAIKRAREYQETQYF
-	-	TRBV6-5	TRBJ2-3	TGTGCCAGCAGCCCTCAGTCGGATACGCAGTATTTT	CASSPQSDTQYF
-	-	TRBV28	TRBJ1-2	TGTGCCAGCAGTTGGTCGGGGCAGGGGTATGGCTACACCTTC	CASSWSGQGYGYTF
-	-	TRBV28	TRBJ1-5	TGTGCCAGCAGTTTAGAGGGGAGGTTCAGTCAGCCCCAGCATTTT	CASSLEGRFSQPQHF
-	-	TRBV18	TRBJ2-3	TGTGCCAGCTCCCCTGACAACCTTTCATCGGATACGCAGTATTTT	CASSPDNLSSDTQYF
TRBD1	-	TRBV10-1	TRBJ1-2	TGCGCCAGCAGTGCCGGGACAGGGGATGGCTACACCTTC	CASSAGTGDGYTF
-	-	TRBV28	TRBJ2-5	TGTGCCAGCAGTCTACGGGGCGGGAACCAAGAGACCCAGTACTTC	CASSLRGGNQETQYF
TRBD1	-	TRBV10-2	TRBJ2-7	TGCGCCAGCAGTGAGGACAGGGGGTGGGACGAGCAGTACTTC	CASSEDRGWDEQYF
-	-	TRBV5-8	TRBJ1-1	TGTGCCAGCAGCTGGAGGGGACGAAACACTGAAGCTTTCTTT	CASSWRGRNTEAFF
-	-	TRBV27	TRBJ2-3	TGTGCCAGCAGGGGGGCTCTTACAGATACGCAGTATTTT	CASRGALTDTQYF
TRBD1	-	TRBV4-1	TRBJ1-5	TGCGCCAGCAGCCAAGATCAGCCCGACAGGGGGCATCAGCCCCAGCATTTT	CASSQDQPDRGHQPQHF
-	-	TRBV10-3	TRBJ1-1	TGTGCCATCAGGACCCGGGGGGACACTGAAGCTTTCTTT	CAIRTRGDTEAFF
-	-	TRBV7-9	TRBJ2-6	TGTGCCAGCAGCTTAGTTGGTGGGGACTTCGCTGGGGCCAACGTCCTGACTTTC	CASSLVGGDFAGANVLTF
TRBD1	-	TRBV28	TRBJ2-7	TGTGCCAGCAGGCAAACACCGGGACAGGGGGGAAGGTACGAGCAGTACTTC	CASRQTPGQGGRYEQYF
TRBD1	once	TRBV9	TRBJ2-7	TGTGCCAGCAGCCCTCGGGACAGGGGGTTTGAGCAGTACTTC	CASSPRDRGFEQYF
TRBD1	-	TRBV7-8	TRBJ2-1	TGTGCCAGCAGCTTAGTGGTCGGGACAGGGGGGTTCTTC	CASSLVVGTGGFF
TRBD1	-	TRBV25-1	TRBJ2-7	TGTGCCAGTTCGGACAGGTATCTCCACGAGCAGTACTTC	CASSDRYLHEQYF
-	once	TRBV5-4	TRBJ1-1	TGTGCCAGCAGCTTGGCGGTCGTCGGCACTGAAGCTTTCTTT	CASSLAVVGTEAFF
TRBD2	few	TRBV9	TRBJ2-4	TGTGCCAGCAGCCAGACTAGCGGGTCCTATCTAGCCAAAAACATTCAGTACTTC	CASSQTSGSYLAKNIQYF
-	-	TRBV27	TRBJ1-1	TGTGCCAGCAGTCCTTCGGTCGTGGCTGAAGCTTTCTTT	CASSPSVVAEAFF
-	-	TRBV4-1	TRBJ2-7	TGCGCCAGCAGCCCCCTAGGGGAATCCTACGAGCAGTACTTC	CASSPLGESYEQYF
TRBD1	-	TRBV6-1	TRBJ2-7	TGTGCCAGCAGTCTATGGGACAGAGCCTACGAGCAGTACTTC	CASSLWDRAYEQYF
-	-	TRBV4-1	TRBJ2-1	TGCGCCAGCAGCCAAGATCGGAGTGAGCAGTTCTTC	CASSQDRSEQFF
TRBD2	-	TRBV9	TRBJ2-3	TGTGCCAGCAGCGTAGATAATCCGGGACTAGCGGCTACGCAGTATTTT	CASSVDNPGLAATQYF
-	once	TRBV7-6	TRBJ2-7	TGTGCCAGCAGCCCTAATACGGTGTACGAGCAGTACTTC	CASSPNTVYEQYF
-	-	TRBV21-1	TRBJ1-6	TGTGCCACACCGGGGGGGTCACCCCTCCACTTT	CATPGGSPLHF
TRBD2	few	TRBV2	TRBJ2-1	TGTGCCAGCAGGGATAGGGAGGGCGGCTACAATGAGCAGTTCTTC	CASRDREGGYNEQFF
-	once	TRBV25-1	TRBJ2-1	TGTGCCAGCAGTGAAAGGAGCTCCTACAATGAGCAGTTCTTC	CASSERSSYNEQFF
TRBD2	once	TRBV19	TRBJ2-2	TGTGCCAGTAGTACTAGCGGGAGAGGCACCGGGGAGCTGTTTTTT	CASSTSGRGTGELFF
TRBD2	-	TRBV5-1	TRBJ2-7	TGCGCCAGCAGCTTAGGACTAGTCTACGAGCAGTACTTC	CASSLGLVYEQYF
TRBD2	-	TRBV5-1	TRBJ2-2	TGCGCCAGCAGCTCGGACACCGGGACTAAGAACACCGGGGAGCTGTTTTTT	CASSSDTGTKNTGELFF
TRBD2	-	TRBV7-9	TRBJ2-7	TGTTCCAGCAGCTTAGTCTCCTGGGCTAGCGGGAGGGTAGCCTACGAGCAGTACTTC	CSSSLVSWASGRVAYEQYF
TRBD1	-	TRBV6-1	TRBJ2-7	TGTGCCAGCAGTGAAGTCGCCGGGACAGGGCCCTACGAGCAGTACTTC	CASSEVAGTGPYEQYF
-	-	TRBV4-1	TRBJ2-7	TGCGCCAGCAGCGAGACTTTCTCTTACGAGCAGTACTTC	CASSETFSYEQYF
-	few	TRBV30	TRBJ2-7	TGTGCCTGGACCCCGGTAGGGGCTACCTACGAGCAGTACTTC	CAWTPVGATYEQYF
TRBD1	-	TRBV5-1	TRBJ2-7	TGCGCCAGCAGGACTGACAGGGCCTACGAGCAGTACTTC	CASRTDRAYEQYF
-	few	TRBV5-1	TRBJ2-5	TGCGCCAGCAATTCTGGGTACAGTCAAGAGACCCAGTACTTC	CASNSGYSQETQYF
-	-	TRBV4-2	TRBJ2-3	TGTGCCAGCAGCCCGGAGGGGGATACGCAGTATTTT	CASSPEGDTQYF
TRBD2	-	TRBV29-1	TRBJ2-1	TGCAGCGTCACAGCGGGGGGCATCTACAATGAGCAGTTCTTC	CSVTAGGIYNEQFF
-	-	TRBV5-6	TRBJ2-3	TGTGCCAGCAGCCCCACCCCTGGCTCACGGGCGCAGTATTTT	CASSPTPGSRAQYF
-	-	TRBV7-9	TRBJ2-4	TGTGCCAGCAGAGGACTACGAAACATTCAGTACTTC	CASRGLRNIQYF
TRBD1	once	TRBV6-5	TRBJ2-7	TGTGCCAGCAGCCCCGGGACAGAAAGAGGGCAGTACTTC	CASSPGTERGQYF
-	-	TRBV18	TRBJ1-1	TGTGCCAGCTCACATGACAAGAACACTGAAGCTTTCTTT	CASSHDKNTEAFF
-	-	TRBV6-5	TRBJ2-1	TGTGCCAGCAGTTCGGTCGTTCGGGAGCAGTTCTTC	CASSSVVREQFF
TRBD1	few	TRBV11-2	TRBJ2-7	TGTGCCAGCAGCCTGGACAGGGTTACCGACGAGCAGTACTTC	CASSLDRVTDEQYF
-	-	TRBV6-6	TRBJ1-1	TGTGCCAGCAGCACCGGAGCCAGGGGGAACACTGAAGCTTTCTTT	CASSTGARGNTEAFF
TRBD2	-	TRBV29-1	TRBJ2-1	TGCAGCGCAGGGACTACCCGCAATGAGCAGTTCTTC	CSAGTTRNEQFF
TRBD1	-	TRBV28	TRBJ2-3	TGTGCCGGCAGTGTACAGGGGGCAGATACGCAGTATTTT	CAGSVQGADTQYF
-	-	TRBV7-9	TRBJ2-1	TGTGCCAGCAGCTTATTACAGGGAAATGAGCAGTTCTTC	CASSLLQGNEQFF
-	-	TRBV10-3	TRBJ2-7	TGTGCCATCAGACTAGAAAAATCCTACGAGCAGTACTTC	CAIRLEKSYEQYF
-	-	TRBV5-6	TRBJ1-3	TGTGCCAGCAGCTTCCCTCAGGGGTTTGGAAACACCATATATTTT	CASSFPQGFGNTIYF
-	-	TRBV4-1	TRBJ1-1	TGCGCCAGCAGCCCCGACAGGTTTGGCACTGAAGCTTTCTTT	CASSPDRFGTEAFF
TRBD1	-	TRBV5-6	TRBJ2-7	TGTGCCAGCAGTTCCGACCTAGGACAGGGGCACGAGCAGTACTTC	CASSSDLGQGHEQYF
-	-	TRBV5-1	TRBJ1-1	TGCGCCAGCACCTTCGGGGGGCCAGGGGACACTGAAGCTTTCTTT	CASTFGGPGDTEAFF
TRBD1	-	TRBV18	TRBJ1-4	TGTGCCAGCTCCCCGACAGGGCCAAATGAAAAACTGTTTTTT	CASSPTGPNEKLFF
TRBD1	-	TRBV2	TRBJ2-7	TGTGCCAGCAGTGCGAATCCGGGACAGGGTTACTTC	CASSANPGQGYF
-	-	TRBV6-6	TRBJ2-1	TGTGCCAGCAGTACGAACACAGTGCACAATGAGCAGTTCTTC	CASSTNTVHNEQFF